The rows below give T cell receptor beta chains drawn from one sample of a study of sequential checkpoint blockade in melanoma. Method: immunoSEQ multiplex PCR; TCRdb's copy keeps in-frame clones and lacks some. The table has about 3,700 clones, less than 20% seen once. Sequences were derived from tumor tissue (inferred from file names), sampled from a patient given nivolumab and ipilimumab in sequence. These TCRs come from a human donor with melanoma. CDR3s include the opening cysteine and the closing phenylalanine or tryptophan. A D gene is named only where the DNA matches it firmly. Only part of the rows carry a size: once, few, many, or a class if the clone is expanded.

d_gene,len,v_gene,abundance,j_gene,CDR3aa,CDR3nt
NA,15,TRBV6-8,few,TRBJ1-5,CASSGLTDSNQPQHF,TGTGCCAGCAGTGGTCTGACAGATAGCAATCAGCCCCAGCATTTT
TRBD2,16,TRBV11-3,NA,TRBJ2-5,CASSLEWRGGRETQYF,TGTGCCAGCAGCTTAGAGTGGCGGGGGGGTCGGGAGACCCAGTACTTC
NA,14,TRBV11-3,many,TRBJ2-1,CASSLVAGRGEQFF,TGTGCCAGCAGCTTAGTTGCAGGGAGAGGTGAGCAGTTCTTC
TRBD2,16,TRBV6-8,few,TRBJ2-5,CASSGGLAGGLETQYF,TGTGCCAGCAGTGGAGGACTAGCGGGGGGGCTAGAGACCCAGTACTTC
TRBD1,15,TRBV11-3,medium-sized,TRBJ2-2,CASSLQGAMVGELFF,TGTGCCAGCAGTCTACAGGGGGCAATGGTCGGGGAGCTGTTTTTT
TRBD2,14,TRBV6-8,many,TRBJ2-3,CAVSLAGGRDTQYF,TGTGCCGTATCGCTAGCGGGGGGGCGAGATACGCAGTATTTT
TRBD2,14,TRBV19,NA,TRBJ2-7,CASSILGSGGEQYF,TGTGCCAGTAGTATTCTGGGCTCGGGGGGCGAGCAGTACTTC
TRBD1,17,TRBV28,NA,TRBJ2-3,CASSLPGQAFTTDTQYF,TGTGCCAGCAGTTTACCCGGACAGGCTTTTACGACAGATACGCAGTATTTT
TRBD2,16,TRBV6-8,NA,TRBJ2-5,CASSYPLAGGEETQYF,TGTGCCAGCAGTTACCCTCTAGCGGGGGGGGAAGAGACCCAGTACTTC
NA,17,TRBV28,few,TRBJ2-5,CASSPSFRADGQETQYF,TGTGCCAGCAGTCCCAGCTTTCGAGCGGACGGGCAAGAGACCCAGTACTTC
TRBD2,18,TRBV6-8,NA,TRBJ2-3,CASSYPASSGVNTDTQYF,TGTGCCAGCAGTTATCCGGCGTCTAGCGGGGTAAACACAGATACGCAGTATTTT
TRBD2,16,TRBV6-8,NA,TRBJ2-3,CASRPRTSGVTDTQYF,TGTGCCAGCAGACCCCGGACTAGCGGGGTCACAGATACGCAGTATTTT
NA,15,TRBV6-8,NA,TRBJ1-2,CAISFDIQGGDGYTF,TGTGCCATCAGTTTCGACATTCAGGGTGGGGATGGCTACACCTTC
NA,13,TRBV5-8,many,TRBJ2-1,CASSPQGRDEQFF,TGTGCCAGCAGCCCCCAGGGTCGGGATGAGCAGTTCTTC
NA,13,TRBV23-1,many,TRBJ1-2,CASSSEAGYGYTF,TGCGCCAGCAGCTCCGAAGCAGGGTACGGCTACACCTTC
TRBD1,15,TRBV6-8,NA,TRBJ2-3,CASSLGQGATDTQYF,TGTGCCAGCAGTTTGGGACAGGGGGCCACAGATACGCAGTATTTT
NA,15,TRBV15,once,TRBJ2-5,CATSRDLGSGASLYF,TGTGCCACCAGCAGAGATCTCGGTAGCGGCGCTTCCCTGTACTTC
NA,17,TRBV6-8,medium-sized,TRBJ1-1,CASSYSPSSTMNTEAFF,TGTGCCAGCAGTTACTCACCCAGCAGTACCATGAACACTGAAGCTTTCTTT
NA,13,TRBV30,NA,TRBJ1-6,CAWNGHGNSPLHF,TGTGCCTGGAACGGCCACGGGAATTCACCCCTCCACTTT
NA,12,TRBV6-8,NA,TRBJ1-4,CASSGGVEKLFF,TGTGCCAGCAGTGGGGGGGTTGAAAAACTGTTTTTT
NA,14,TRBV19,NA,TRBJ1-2,CASSIGPANYGYTF,TGTGCCAGTAGTATTGGGCCCGCTAACTATGGCTACACCTTC
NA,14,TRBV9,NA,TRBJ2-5,CASSVSLGLETQYF,TGTGCCAGCAGCGTGAGTTTGGGCCTCGAGACCCAGTACTTC
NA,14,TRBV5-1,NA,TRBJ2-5,CASSPGGPQETQYF,TGCGCCAGCAGCCCGGGGGGCCCCCAAGAGACCCAGTACTTC
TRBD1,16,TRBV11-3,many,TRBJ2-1,CASSLNRGNYYNEQFF,TGTGCCAGCAGCTTAAACAGGGGAAACTACTACAATGAGCAGTTCTTC
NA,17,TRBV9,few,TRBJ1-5,CASSVEDGGPSNQPQHF,TGTGCCAGCAGCGTAGAAGACGGGGGACCGAGCAATCAGCCCCAGCATTTT